The 20 T cell receptor beta chains below all came from one sample that was sequenced in a study of blood T cell repertoires in COVID-19. The data were produced by immunoSEQ multiplex PCR, yet TCRdb's version contains in-frame clones alone and is incomplete. Found here are around 200,000 clones, about 82% of them singletons; the top ten hold about 5.6%. Sequenced sample: PBMCs or T cells enriched from blood (not recorded which). The receptors shown here come from a man in his forties with acute COVID-19.

The V call is TRBV5-1, the J call TRBJ2-5; possibly TRBD1 for D (8 bases). Germline V gives CDR1 SGHRS, CDR2 YFSETQ. The CDR3 is 15 amino acids. V lost 4 bases to trimming and J lost 1 base, with 14 bases between them. The CDR3 region has the DNA TGCGCCAGCAGCATGGGAGGGACAGGCCAAGAGACCCAGTACTTC. This sequence encodes CASSMGGTGQETQYF.

In this sample, this clone turned up a few times. The chain carries TRBV10-1 and TRBJ1-5, with D unresolved. The germline V and J ends were trimmed by 9 bases and 0 bases, with 15 bases remaining between them. Germline V CDR1 and CDR2: WNHNN, SYGVQD (reference sequence). The CDR3 spans 15 residues. The CDR3 sequence is CARLDKVSSNQPQHF. CDR3 coding DNA: TGCGCCAGGCTCGACAAAGTAAGTAGCAATCAGCCCCAGCATTTT.

The J gene is TRBJ2-7, the V gene TRBV7-8; TRBD2 matches 9 bases. CDR3 length: 18 residues. Germline trimming cut 0 bases from V and 2 bases from J; bases unmatched to any gene: 11. From germline, CDR1 is SGHVS and CDR2 FQNEAQ. The DNA of the CDR3 is TGTGCCAGCAGCTTAGCCGGGAGGTTAGCGGGAGCGGCCTACGAGCAGTACTTC. Its protein is CASSLAGRLAGAAYEQYF.

The rearrangement links TRBV5-1 to TRBJ1-5; D might be TRBD1 (5 bases). Germline lookup yields CDR1 SGHRS and CDR2 YFSETQ. This CDR3 has 14 residues. With 5 bases removed from V and 3 bases from J, the gap between germline ends came to 12 bases. The CDR3 DNA reads as TGCGCCAGCAGGCAAGACAGTGCCAATCAGCCCCAGCATTTT. Residues: CASRQDSANQPQHF. Full variable domain (rest looked up from reference TRBV5-1 and TRBJ1-5): KAGVTQTPRYLIKTRGQQVTLSCSPISGHRSVSWYQQTPGQGLQFLFEYFSETQRNKGNFPGRFSGRQFSNSRSEMNVSTLELGDSALYLCASRQDSANQPQHFGDGTRLSIL.

This clone is a singleton in its sample. The chain joins TRBV9 to TRBJ2-1; 10 bases agree with TRBD2. The length of the CDR3 is 18 residues. Germline-derived CDR1 and CDR2 are SGDLS and YYNGEE. V gave up 0 bases and J gave up 2 bases; unmatched junction bases: 8. This CDR3 reads CASSVEFRAGGPYNEQFF. CDR3 sequence (DNA): TGTGCCAGCAGCGTAGAGTTTAGAGCGGGAGGGCCCTACAATGAGCAGTTCTTC.

The chain combines TRBV2 with TRBJ2-7; 7 bases map to TRBD2. From germline, CDR1 is SNHLY and CDR2 FYNNEI. The V gene end was trimmed by 4 bases and the J gene end by 2 bases; junction bases not matched to a gene: 11. This CDR3 is 16 amino acids long. The CDR3 region has the DNA TGTGCCAGCAGTGCGCTTCGGCGGGAGTCAACCTACGAGCAGTACTTC. The encoded protein is CASSALRRESTYEQYF.

The chain has TRBV12-2 and TRBJ2-7; the D call of TRBD2 is as the table states it, not checked on the DNA. TRBV12-2 is classified as a pseudogene. This CDR3 is 13 amino acids long. The CDR3 coding sequence is TGTGCAAGTCGCCCCCCTAGCGGCTACGAGCAGTACTTC. It is translated as CASRPPSGYEQYF.

This clone is a singleton in its sample. The J gene is TRBJ2-3, the V gene TRBV6-5; D is possibly TRBD1 (6 bases). The CDR3 has 15 residues. The V and J ends lost 6 bases and 4 bases respectively, with 17 bases between them. CDR1 is MNHEY and CDR2 is SVGAGI in the germline V gene. The CDR3 nucleotides are TGTGCCAGCAGATTTACAGGGATAGGCTCAGATACGCAGTATTTT. Translated, it gives CASRFTGIGSDTQYF.

The rearrangement joins TRBV18 to TRBJ2-5, with a possible D match to TRBD1 (5 bases). Germline CDR1 KGHSH, CDR2 LQKENI. Trimming cost V 3 bases and J 1 base, with 12 bases left between them. The CDR3 totals 15 residues. The CDR3 region is CASSPQGGRQETQYF. The CDR3 bases are TGTGCCAGCTCACCGCAGGGTGGTCGCCAAGAGACCCAGTACTTC.

The V call is TRBV4-1, the J call TRBJ2-3; a possible D gene is TRBD2 (5 bases). The CDR3 has 16 amino acids. From germline, CDR1 is MGHRA and CDR2 YSYEKL. The ends were cut back, 0 bases at V and 1 base at J, with 11 bases in the middle. DNA of the CDR3: TGCGCCAGCAGCCAAGATTTGACTATGGGCACAGATACGCAGTATTTT. It is translated as CASSQDLTMGTDTQYF.

The CDR3 coding sequence is TGTGCCTGGACCGGGACTAGCGGGGCCAATGAGCAGTTCTTC. Protein: CAWTGTSGANEQFF. V is TRBV30 and J is TRBJ2-1, with TRBD2 matching over 13 bases. Germline trimming cut 4 bases from V and 6 bases from J; bases unmatched to any gene: 3. The CDR3 covers 14 residues. CDR1 is GTSNPN and CDR2 is SVGIG in the germline V gene (reference sequence).

The genes are TRBV6-2 or TRBV6-3 and TRBJ2-7; 7 nucleotides agree with TRBD2. V trimming: 5 bases; J trimming: 3 bases; junction bases outside the gene matches: 4. The CDR3 runs 13 residues. Per germline, CDR1 MNHEY and CDR2 SVGEGT. In DNA form, the CDR3 reads TGTGCCAGCAGTCGTACTAGCGTCTACGAGCAGTACTTC. Protein product: CASSRTSVYEQYF.

For the CDR3, the DNA is TGTGCCAGCAGTCCGCTCCGGGAGCAGTACTTC. Its translation is CASSPLREQYF. J is TRBJ2-7 and V is TRBV6-6; D unresolved. CDR3 length: 11 residues. V lost 5 bases to trimming and J lost 7 bases, with 9 bases between them. Germline loops: CDR1 MNHNY, CDR2 SVGAGI (reference sequence).

This rearrangement joins TRBV19 to TRBJ1-5; D might be TRBD1 (6 bases). Germline V CDR1 and CDR2: LNHDA, SQIVND (reference sequence). Trimming took off 4 bases at V and 0 bases at J, with 19 bases between the two ends. This CDR3 has 18 residues. In DNA form, the CDR3 reads TGTGCCAGTAGTAAGAAGCTCGCCAGGGGCCTTAGCAATCAGCCCCAGCATTTT. Translating gives CASSKKLARGLSNQPQHF.

The V and J genes are TRBV27 and TRBJ2-7; 9 bases agree with TRBD2. V lost 4 bases, J lost 3 bases, and 7 bases stayed unmatched. The CDR3 totals 15 residues. Germline V gene sequence: CDR1 MNHEY, CDR2 SMNVEV (reference sequence). The CDR3 DNA reads as TGTGCCAGCAGTTACAAAGCGGGAGGTAGCTACGAGCAGTACTTC. This translates into CASSYKAGGSYEQYF.

This chain joins TRBV4-1 and TRBJ1-5; TRBD1 matches at 7 bases. CDR3 length: 15 amino acids. Looked up from germline, CDR1 is MGHRA and CDR2 is YSYEKL. Trimming at V came to 1 base and at J to 5 bases, leaving 5 bases not matched to a gene. For the CDR3, the DNA is TGCGCCAGCAGCCAAGCCGGGACAGTGTATCAGCCCCAGCATTTT. As protein: CASSQAGTVYQPQHF.

This sequence joins TRBV19 and TRBJ2-7, with D possibly TRBD2 on 6 matching bases. CDR1 and CDR2 (germline): LNHDA, SQIVND (reference sequence). CDR3 length: 15 amino acids. V gave up 7 bases and J gave up 2 bases, with 18 bases separating them. As DNA, the CDR3 is TGTGCCAGTACCGGAGGGGTAAGAAGTCCCTACGAGCAGTACTTC. Its protein is CASTGGVRSPYEQYF.

This sequence joins TRBV6-1 and TRBJ2-3, with D possibly matching TRBD1 (6 bases). The CDR3 totals 13 residues. Germline CDR1 reads MNHNS; CDR2 reads SASEGT. The germline V and J ends were trimmed by 2 bases and 9 bases, with 12 bases remaining between them. The CDR3 protein is CASSETGPGTQYF. In DNA form, the CDR3 reads TGTGCCAGCAGTGAAACAGGGCCAGGGACGCAGTATTTT.

V gene TRBV5-1 combines with J gene TRBJ2-5; D ambiguous. V was pared by 0 bases and J by 4 bases, with 7 bases between. The germline V gene has CDR1 SGHRS and CDR2 YFSETQ. CDR3 length equals 13 residues. The CDR3 DNA reads TGCGCCAGCAGCTTGGAAGGAGTAGAGACCCAGTACTTC. Its translation is CASSLEGVETQYF.

The J gene is TRBJ2-5, the V gene TRBV28, with D unresolved. Per germline, CDR1 MDHEN and CDR2 SYDVKM. There are 12 residues in the CDR3. V lost 6 bases and J 5 bases, leaving 10 bases between the germline ends. DNA for the CDR3: TGTGCCAGCAGCCCCACGAGGGAGACCCAGTACTTC. Encoded protein: CASSPTRETQYF.